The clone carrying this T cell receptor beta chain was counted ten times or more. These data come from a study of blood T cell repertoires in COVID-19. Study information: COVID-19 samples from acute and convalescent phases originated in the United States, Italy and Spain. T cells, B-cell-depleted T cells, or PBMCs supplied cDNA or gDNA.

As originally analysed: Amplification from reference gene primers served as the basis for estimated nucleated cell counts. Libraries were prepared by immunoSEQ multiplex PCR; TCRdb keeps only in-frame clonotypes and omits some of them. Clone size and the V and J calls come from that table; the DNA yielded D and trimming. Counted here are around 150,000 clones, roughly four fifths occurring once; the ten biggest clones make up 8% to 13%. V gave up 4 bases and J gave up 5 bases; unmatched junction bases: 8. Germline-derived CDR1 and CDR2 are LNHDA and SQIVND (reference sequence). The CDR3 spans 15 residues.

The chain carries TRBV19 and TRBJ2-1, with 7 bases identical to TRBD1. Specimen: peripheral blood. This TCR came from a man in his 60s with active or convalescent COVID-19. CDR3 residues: CASSTEGALDNEQFF. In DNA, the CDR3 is TGTGCCAGTAGTACCGAGGGGGCTTTGGACAATGAGCAGTTCTTC.